This T cell receptor (beta chain) was identified during a study of shared clonotypes between healthy human individuals. This CDR3 comprises 12 residues. Germline loops: CDR1 SNHLY, CDR2 FYNNEI. V shed 3 bases and J shed 6 bases, with 9 bases lying between them. Sequencing used immunoSEQ multiplex PCR; TCRdb keeps in-frame clones, though not all of them. The table shows about 380,000 clones, with about 96% occurring only once. The specimen was memory CD8+ T cells sorted from blood. Subset denoted: CD45RO+ cells pooled with CCR7-negative TemRA cells. The genes are TRBV2 and TRBJ2-7; D is unresolved. This TCR was recovered from a man aged 30-40 years in good health. The CDR3 is CASSDGPIEQYF. As DNA, the CDR3 is TGTGCCAGCAGTGATGGTCCGATCGAGCAGTACTTC.